This T cell receptor (beta chain) stems from a study of T cell repertoires in cytomegalovirus infection. On the study more broadly: CMV infection plus the matching HLA type was flagged by public TCR beta signatures. Study observations and caveats: CMV-specific TCR beta clonotypes restricted by HLA-C dominated the ex vivo response. Summed frequency of public TCR beta families distinguished CMV carriers with the relevant HLA.

Worth noting for this clonotype: No antigen is known for it. The junction departs from the called germline gene at one end, perhaps through a read error.

This CDR3 has 12 amino acids. The V gene's germline CDR1 is MNHNS and CDR2 SASEGT. TCRdb passed the reads through MiXCR, listing each CDR3 protein once. There are around 180,000 distinct CDR3 sequences in the sample; 25% to 30% occur only once, and 30% to 35% lies in the top ten. The sequence was obtained from a human donor in good health (CMV status not recorded). Some clones in this sample may be carry-over from other donors' samples. V usage is TRBV6-1 and J usage is TRBJ2-7; TRBD1 might be the D (6 bases). Material for sequencing was PBMCs. The CDR3 spells CASSLEQGPASF. CDR3 in DNA: TGTGCCAGCAGCTTAGAACAGGGCCCGGCATCCTTC.